Given below is one TCR beta chain in context. The sample comes from a study of cytomegalovirus exposure and HLA in healthy donors. Germline CDR1 reads SGDLS; CDR2 reads YYNGEE. The CDR3 covers 13 residues. V lost 0 bases and J 9 bases, leaving 10 bases between the germline ends. The PCR ran on 60 Vbeta and 13 Jbeta primers. Method: immunoSEQ multiplex PCR; TCRdb's copy keeps in-frame clones and lacks some. The sample has more than 80,000 clones, 65% to 75% seen once. The sample taken for sequencing was PBMCs. This TCR was sampled from a woman aged 70-85 years in good health and CMV-seropositive. V usage is TRBV9 and J usage is TRBJ1-5, with D unresolved. CDR3 in DNA: TGTGCCAGCAGCGTAGTGGGTGAGGGGCCCCAGCATTTT. Protein sequence: CASSVVGEGPQHF.